This TCR beta chain emerged from a study of blood T cells in healthy people across ages. This clonotype was detected only a few times. Germline V CDR1 and CDR2: LNHNV, YYDKDF (reference sequence). There are 15 residues in the CDR3. J lost 5 bases, V lost 4 bases, and 2 bases had no gene match. A second PCR of about 6 to 12 cycles used a sample-barcoded 5' primer and a J-beta primer mix. In TCRdb, the 5' RACE reads were re-called with MiXCR into one record per CDR3 protein. This sample has some 760,000 distinct CDR3 sequences, with 25% found just once. This sample also appeared in a second study, on T cells of mothers and their children. Per that paper: The authors added sample barcodes and 2-4 random nucleotides using the M1S primer of the second PCR.

This rearrangement joins TRBV15 to TRBJ2-5; TRBD2 matches at 15 bases. The receptor's source is a boy aged 10-17 years in good health. Material: blood. The CDR3 DNA is TGTGCCACCAGCAAGGGGACTAGCGGGAGGGAGACCCAGTACTTC. Translation: CATSKGTSGRETQYF.